This entry describes one TCR beta chain. What it binds is not known. Profiled with immunoSEQ multiplex PCR; TCRdb holds only in-frame clones, not every one. The table shows approximately 62,000 clones, with 80% to 95% occurring only once. Systemic immunosuppression or autoimmune disease history was grounds to exclude patients. These data are taken from a study of OX40 agonist ivuxolimab in advanced cancers. Turning to the study itself: Subjects had a mean age of around 60 years, with a range of about 23 to 79; about 83% were male. Enrollees could have had prior anti-PD-1, anti-PD-L1 or anti-CTLA-4 therapy, which under 50% had received. Study-level findings and limits: Specificity for antigen went undetermined in the expanded peripheral T cells.

Trimming cost V 4 bases and J 2 bases; bases outside gene matches: 6. Germline V lookup: CDR1 PRHDT, CDR2 FYEKMQ (reference sequence). The CDR3 extends over 15 amino acids. This TCR was sampled from an adult with an advanced solid tumor such as melanoma, head and neck, liver or kidney cancer. Source: CD4+ or CD8+ T cells sorted from blood, taken in a trial of the OX40 agonist ivuxolimab. The chain recombines TRBV13 with TRBJ2-5, with 8 bases identical to TRBD1. CDR3 sequence: CASSSGTGIQETQYF. The DNA for the CDR3 is TGTGCCAGCAGCTCGGGGACAGGAATACAAGAGACCCAGTACTTC.